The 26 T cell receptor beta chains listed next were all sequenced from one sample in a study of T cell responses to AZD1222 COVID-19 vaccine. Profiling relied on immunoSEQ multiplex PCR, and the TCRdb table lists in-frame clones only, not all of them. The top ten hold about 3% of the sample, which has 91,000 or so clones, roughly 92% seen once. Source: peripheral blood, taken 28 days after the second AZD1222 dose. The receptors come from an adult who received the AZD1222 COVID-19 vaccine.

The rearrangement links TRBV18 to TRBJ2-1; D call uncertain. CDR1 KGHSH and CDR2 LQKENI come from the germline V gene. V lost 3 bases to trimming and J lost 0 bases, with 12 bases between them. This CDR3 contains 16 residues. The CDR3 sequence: CASSPLGPSSYNEQFF. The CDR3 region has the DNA TGTGCCAGCTCACCCTTAGGACCCAGCTCCTACAATGAGCAGTTCTTC.

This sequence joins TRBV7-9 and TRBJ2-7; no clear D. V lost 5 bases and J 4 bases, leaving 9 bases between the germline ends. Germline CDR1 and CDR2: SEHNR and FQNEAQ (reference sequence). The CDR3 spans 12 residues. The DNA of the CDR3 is TGTGCCAGCAGCACAGACGGTTACGAGCAGTACTTC. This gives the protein CASSTDGYEQYF.

The CDR3 here is CASSESRSVPEAFF. The DNA of the CDR3 is TGTGCCAGCAGTGAATCTAGGTCAGTTCCTGAAGCTTTCTTT. The chain uses TRBV2 and TRBJ1-1, with unresolved D. The CDR3 has 14 residues. V was clipped by 2 bases and J by 6 bases, with 13 bases between them. Germline V gene data show CDR1 as SNHLY and CDR2 as FYNNEI.

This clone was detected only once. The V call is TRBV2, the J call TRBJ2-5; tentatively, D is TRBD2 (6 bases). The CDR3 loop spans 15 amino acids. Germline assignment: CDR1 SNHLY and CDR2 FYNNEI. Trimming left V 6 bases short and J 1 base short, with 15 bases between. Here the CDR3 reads CASRQPGALQETQYF. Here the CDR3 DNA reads TGTGCCAGCAGACAACCGGGAGCTCTCCAAGAGACCCAGTACTTC.

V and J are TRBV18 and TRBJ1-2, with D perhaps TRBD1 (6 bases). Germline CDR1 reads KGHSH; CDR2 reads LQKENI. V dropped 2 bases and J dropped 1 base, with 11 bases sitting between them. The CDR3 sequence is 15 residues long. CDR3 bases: TGTGCCAGCTCACCAAGGGGGGACTTTAACTATGGCTACACCTTC. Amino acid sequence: CASSPRGDFNYGYTF.

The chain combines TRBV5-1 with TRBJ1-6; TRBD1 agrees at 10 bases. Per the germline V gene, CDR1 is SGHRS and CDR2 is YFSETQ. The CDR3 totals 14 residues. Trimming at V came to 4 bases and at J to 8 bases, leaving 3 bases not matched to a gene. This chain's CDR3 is CASSRTGGDSPLHF. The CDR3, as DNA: TGCGCCAGCAGCCGGACAGGGGGGGATTCACCCCTCCACTTT.

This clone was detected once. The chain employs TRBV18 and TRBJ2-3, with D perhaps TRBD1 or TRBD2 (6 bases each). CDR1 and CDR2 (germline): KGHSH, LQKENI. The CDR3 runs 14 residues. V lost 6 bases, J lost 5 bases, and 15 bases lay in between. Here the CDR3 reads CASSPRGAVDTQYF. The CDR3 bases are TGTGCCAGCTCCCCTAGGGGGGCCGTAGATACGCAGTATTTT.

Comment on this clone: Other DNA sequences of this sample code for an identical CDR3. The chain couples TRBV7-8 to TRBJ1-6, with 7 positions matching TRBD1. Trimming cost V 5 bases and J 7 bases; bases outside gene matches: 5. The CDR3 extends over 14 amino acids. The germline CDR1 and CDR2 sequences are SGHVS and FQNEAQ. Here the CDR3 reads CASSPDRRNSPLHF. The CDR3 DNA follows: TGTGCCAGCAGCCCGGACAGGAGGAATTCACCCCTCCACTTT.

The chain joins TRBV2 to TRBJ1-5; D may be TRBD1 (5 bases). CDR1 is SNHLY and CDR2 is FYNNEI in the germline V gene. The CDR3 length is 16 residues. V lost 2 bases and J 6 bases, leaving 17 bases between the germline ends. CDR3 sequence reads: CASSELGGEVGQPQHF. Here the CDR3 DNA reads TGTGCCAGCAGTGAATTGGGAGGGGAAGTCGGTCAGCCCCAGCATTTT.

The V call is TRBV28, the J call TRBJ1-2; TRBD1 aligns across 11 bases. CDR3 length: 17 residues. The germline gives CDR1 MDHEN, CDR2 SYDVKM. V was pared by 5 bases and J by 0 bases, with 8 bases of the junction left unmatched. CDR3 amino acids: CASSPYLDRGPNYGYTF. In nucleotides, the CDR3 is TGTGCCAGCAGTCCCTACCTGGACAGGGGGCCTAACTATGGCTACACCTTC.

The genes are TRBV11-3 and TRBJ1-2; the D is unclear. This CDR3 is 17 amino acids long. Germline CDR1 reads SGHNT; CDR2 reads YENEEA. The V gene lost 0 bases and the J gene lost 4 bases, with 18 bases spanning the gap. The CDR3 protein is CASSLEEGRRSGYGYTF. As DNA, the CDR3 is TGTGCCAGCAGCTTAGAGGAAGGGAGACGATCCGGCTATGGCTACACCTTC.

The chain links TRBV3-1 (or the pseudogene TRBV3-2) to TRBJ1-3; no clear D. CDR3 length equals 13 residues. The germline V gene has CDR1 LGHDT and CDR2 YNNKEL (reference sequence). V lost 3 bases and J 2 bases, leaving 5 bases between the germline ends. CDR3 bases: TGTGCCAGCAGCCACATAACTGGAAACACCATATATTTT. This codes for CASSHITGNTIYF.

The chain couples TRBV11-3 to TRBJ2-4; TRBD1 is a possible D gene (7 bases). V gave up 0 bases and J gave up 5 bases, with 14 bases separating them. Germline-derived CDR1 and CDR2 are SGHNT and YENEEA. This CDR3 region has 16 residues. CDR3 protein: CASSLEQGGWENIQYF. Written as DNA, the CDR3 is TGTGCCAGCAGCTTAGAGCAGGGGGGTTGGGAAAACATTCAGTACTTC.

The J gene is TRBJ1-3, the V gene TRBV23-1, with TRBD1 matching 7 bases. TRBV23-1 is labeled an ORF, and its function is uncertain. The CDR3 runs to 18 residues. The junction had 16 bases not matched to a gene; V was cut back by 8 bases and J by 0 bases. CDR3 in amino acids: CASPQGRGQTCSGNTIYF. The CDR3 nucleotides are TGCGCCAGCCCCCAGGGTAGGGGACAGACTTGCTCTGGAAACACCATATATTTT.

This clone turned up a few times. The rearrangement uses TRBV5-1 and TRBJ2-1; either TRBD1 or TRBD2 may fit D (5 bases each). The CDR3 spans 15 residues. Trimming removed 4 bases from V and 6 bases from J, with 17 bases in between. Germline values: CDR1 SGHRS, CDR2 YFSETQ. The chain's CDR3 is CASSAGWDRLNEQFF. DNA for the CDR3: TGCGCCAGCAGCGCGGGCTGGGACCGGCTCAATGAGCAGTTCTTC.

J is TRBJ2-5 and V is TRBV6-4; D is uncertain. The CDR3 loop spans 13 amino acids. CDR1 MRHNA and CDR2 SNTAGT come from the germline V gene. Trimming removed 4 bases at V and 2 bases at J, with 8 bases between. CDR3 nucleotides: TGTGCCAGCAGTGTTAACGCACAAGAGACCCAGTACTTC. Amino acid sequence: CASSVNAQETQYF.

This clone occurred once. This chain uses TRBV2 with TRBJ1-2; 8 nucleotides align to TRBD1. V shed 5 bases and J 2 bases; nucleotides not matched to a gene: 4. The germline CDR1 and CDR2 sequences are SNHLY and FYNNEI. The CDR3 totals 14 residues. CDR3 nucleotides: TGTGCCAGCAGTCGCGGACAGGGCAACTATGGCTACACCTTC. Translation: CASSRGQGNYGYTF.

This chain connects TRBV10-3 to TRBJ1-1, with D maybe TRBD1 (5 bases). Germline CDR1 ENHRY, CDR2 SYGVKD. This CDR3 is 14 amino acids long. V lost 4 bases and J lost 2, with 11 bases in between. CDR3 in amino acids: CAISVGQGNTEAFF. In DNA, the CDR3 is TGTGCCATCAGTGTGGGCCAGGGAAACACTGAAGCTTTCTTT.

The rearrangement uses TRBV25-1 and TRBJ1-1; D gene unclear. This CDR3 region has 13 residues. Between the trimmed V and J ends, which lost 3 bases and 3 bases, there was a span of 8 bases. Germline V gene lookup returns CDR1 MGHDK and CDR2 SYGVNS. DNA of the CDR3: TGTGCCAGCAGTGATGGGCCATACACTGAAGCTTTCTTT. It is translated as CASSDGPYTEAFF.

CDR3 DNA sequence: TGTGCCACCAGCAGAGAACAGGGGGTGCGGTACGAGCAGTACTTC. Protein sequence: CATSREQGVRYEQYF. V and J are TRBV15 and TRBJ2-7; 8 bases align to TRBD1. The CDR3 is 15 residues long. Germline V gene lookup returns CDR1 LNHNV and CDR2 YYDKDF (reference sequence). Trimming removed 0 bases from V and 4 bases from J; junction bases left unmatched: 5.

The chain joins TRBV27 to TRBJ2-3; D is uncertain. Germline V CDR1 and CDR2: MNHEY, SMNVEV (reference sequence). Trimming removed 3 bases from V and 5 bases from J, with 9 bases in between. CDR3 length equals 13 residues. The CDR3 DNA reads TGTGCCAGCAGTTTCGGTGGTGAAGATACGCAGTATTTT. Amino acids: CASSFGGEDTQYF.

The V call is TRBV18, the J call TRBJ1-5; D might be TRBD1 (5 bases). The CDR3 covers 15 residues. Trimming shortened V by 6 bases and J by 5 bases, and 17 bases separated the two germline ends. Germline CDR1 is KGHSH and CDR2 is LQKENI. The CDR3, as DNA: TGTGCCAGCTCGCACCAGGGTGCCGGCCATCAGCCCCAGCATTTT. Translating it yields CASSHQGAGHQPQHF.

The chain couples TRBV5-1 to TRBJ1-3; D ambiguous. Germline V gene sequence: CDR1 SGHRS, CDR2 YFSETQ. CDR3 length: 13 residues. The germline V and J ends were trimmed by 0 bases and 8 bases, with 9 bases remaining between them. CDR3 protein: CASSLAVGDTIYF. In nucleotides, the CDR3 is TGCGCCAGCAGCTTGGCCGTGGGAGACACCATATATTTT. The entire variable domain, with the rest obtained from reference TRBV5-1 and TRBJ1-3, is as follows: KAGVTQTPRYLIKTRGQQVTLSCSPISGHRSVSWYQQTPGQGLQFLFEYFSETQRNKGNFPGRFSGRQFSNSRSEMNVSTLELGDSALYLCASSLAVGDTIYFGEGSWLTVV.

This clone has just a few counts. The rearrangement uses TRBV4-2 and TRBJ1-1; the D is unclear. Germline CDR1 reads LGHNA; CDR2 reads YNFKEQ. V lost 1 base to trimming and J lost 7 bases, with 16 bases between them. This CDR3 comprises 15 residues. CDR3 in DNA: TGTGCCAGCAGCCAAGTTATGGCGGGGTCGGGTGAAGCTTTCTTT. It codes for CASSQVMAGSGEAFF.

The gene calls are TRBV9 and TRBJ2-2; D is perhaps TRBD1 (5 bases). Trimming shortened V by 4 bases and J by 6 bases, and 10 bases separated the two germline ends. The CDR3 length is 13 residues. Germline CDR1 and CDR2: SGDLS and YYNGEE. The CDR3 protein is CASSPKTAGELFF. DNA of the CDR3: TGTGCCAGCAGCCCTAAGACAGCCGGGGAGCTGTTTTTT.

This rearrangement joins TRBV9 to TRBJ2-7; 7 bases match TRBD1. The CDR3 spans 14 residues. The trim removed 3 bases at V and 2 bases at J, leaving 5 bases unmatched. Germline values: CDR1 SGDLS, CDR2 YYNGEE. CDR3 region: CASSGTGDPYEQYF. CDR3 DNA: TGTGCCAGCAGCGGTACAGGGGATCCCTACGAGCAGTACTTC.